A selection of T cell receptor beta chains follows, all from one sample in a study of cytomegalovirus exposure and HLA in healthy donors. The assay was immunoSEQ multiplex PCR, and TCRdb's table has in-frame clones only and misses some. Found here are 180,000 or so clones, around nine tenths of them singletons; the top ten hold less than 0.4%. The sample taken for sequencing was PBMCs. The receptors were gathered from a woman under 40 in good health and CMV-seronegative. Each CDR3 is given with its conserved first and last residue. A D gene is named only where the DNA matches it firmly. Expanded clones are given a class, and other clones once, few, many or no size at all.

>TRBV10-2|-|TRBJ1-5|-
TGCGCCAGCAGTCGGGATAGCAATCAGCCCCAGCATTTT
CASSRDSNQPQHF
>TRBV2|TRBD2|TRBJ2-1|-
TGTGCCACGTTTACGAGTGCGGGAGCGTTGGATGAGCAGTTCTTC
CATFTSAGALDEQFF
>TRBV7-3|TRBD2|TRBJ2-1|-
TGTGCCAGCAGCTCCGGGACTATACATGAGCAGTTCTTC
CASSSGTIHEQFF
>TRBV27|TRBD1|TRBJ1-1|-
TGTGCCAGCAGTTCACCAGGGGGAGCAGCTTTCTTT
CASSSPGGAAFF
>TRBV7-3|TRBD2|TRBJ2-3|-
TGTGCCAGCAGCCTCATGGGTCTAGCGGGATCGGATACGCAGTATTTT
CASSLMGLAGSDTQYF
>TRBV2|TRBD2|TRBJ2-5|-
TGTGCCAGCAGATGGGCGGGAGGACGGCAAGAGACCCAGTACTTC
CASRWAGGRQETQYF
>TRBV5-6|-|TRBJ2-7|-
TGTGCCAGCAGCTTGTTGCGTCTAAGCCCCTACGAGCAGTACTTC
CASSLLRLSPYEQYF
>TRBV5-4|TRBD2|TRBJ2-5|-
TGTGCTGCGGGAGGGCCGCAAGAGACCCAGTACTTC
CAAGGPQETQYF
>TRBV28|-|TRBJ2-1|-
TGTGCCAGCAGTTTACAGTCCTACAATGAGCAGTTCTTC
CASSLQSYNEQFF
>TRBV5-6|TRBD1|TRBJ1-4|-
TGTGCCAGCAGCTTGAAGGGGGCAGGTGAAAAACTGTTTTTT
CASSLKGAGEKLFF
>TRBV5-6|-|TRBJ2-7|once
TGTGCCAGCACCTGGTTTGAGGACTACGAGCAGTACTTC
CASTWFEDYEQYF
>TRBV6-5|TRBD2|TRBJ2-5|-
TGTGCCAGCAGTTACGCCCCGGGGGGAGAGACCCAGTACTTC
CASSYAPGGETQYF
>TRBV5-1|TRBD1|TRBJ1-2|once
TGCGCCAGCAGCTTCGGGGGACAGGGCTATGGCTACACCTTC
CASSFGGQGYGYTF
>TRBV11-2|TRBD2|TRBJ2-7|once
TGTGCCAGCAGCTTTACGGGACTAGCTGGCGAGCAGTACTTC
CASSFTGLAGEQYF
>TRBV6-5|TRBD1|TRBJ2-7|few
TGTGCCAGCAGTTACTCGAGCGGACAGGGATACGAGCAGTACTTC
CASSYSSGQGYEQYF
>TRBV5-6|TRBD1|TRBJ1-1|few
TGTGCCAGCACCGGGACAGGGGGATTAGGCGTCCACACTGAAGCTTTCTTT
CASTGTGGLGVHTEAFF
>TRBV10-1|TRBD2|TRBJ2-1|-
TGCGCCAGCAGCGGCTCTAGCGGGGGTTACAATGAGCAGTTCTTC
CASSGSSGGYNEQFF
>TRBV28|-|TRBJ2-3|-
TGTGCCAGCAGTTTCCGACAATACACAGATACGCAGTATTTT
CASSFRQYTDTQYF
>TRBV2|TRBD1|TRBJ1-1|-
TGTGCCAGCAGGGACAGGACAGAATACACTGAAGCTTTCTTT
CASRDRTEYTEAFF
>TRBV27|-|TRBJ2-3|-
TGTGCCAGCAGTCCCCTCCCGGCGGGGGCCACAGATACGCAGTATTTT
CASSPLPAGATDTQYF
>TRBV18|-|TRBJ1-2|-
TGTGCCAGCTCACCGGGGGGGCAAGGCTACACCTTC
CASSPGGQGYTF
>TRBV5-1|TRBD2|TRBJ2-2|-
TGCGCCAGCAGCGCTACTAGCGGGGGGCAGACCGGGGAGCTGTTTTTT
CASSATSGGQTGELFF
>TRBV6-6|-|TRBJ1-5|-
TGTGCCAGCAGCCGACACCATAGCAATCAGCCCCAGCATTTT
CASSRHHSNQPQHF
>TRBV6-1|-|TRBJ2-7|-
TGTGCCAGCAGTGGGCCAGGGCGCGTCCACGAGCAGTACTTC
CASSGPGRVHEQYF
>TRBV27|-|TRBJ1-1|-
TGTGCCAGCAGTTTATCTCAGGCGCGCTACACTGAAGCTTTCTTT
CASSLSQARYTEAFF
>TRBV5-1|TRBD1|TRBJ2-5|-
TGCGCCAGCACCCGGGACAGAAAAGAGACCCAGTACTTC
CASTRDRKETQYF
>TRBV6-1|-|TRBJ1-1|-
TGTGCCACCAGACTTAGGGGGACTGAAGCTTTCTTT
CATRLRGTEAFF
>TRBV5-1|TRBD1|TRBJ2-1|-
TGCGCCAGCTACGCGCAGGGGGTAAATGAGCAGTTCTTC
CASYAQGVNEQFF
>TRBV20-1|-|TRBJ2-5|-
TGCAGTGCCCCCTTTCCGGAGACCCAGTACTTC
CSAPFPETQYF
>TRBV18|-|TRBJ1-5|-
TGTGCCAGCTCATCGAGACACCGCAATCAGCCCCAGCATTTT
CASSSRHRNQPQHF
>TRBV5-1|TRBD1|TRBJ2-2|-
TGCGCCAGCAGCACACCTGGACAGGCCCAGGGGACCGGGGAGCTGTTTTTT
CASSTPGQAQGTGELFF